Listed below are T cell receptor beta chains from one sample, sequenced in a study of cytomegalovirus exposure and HLA in healthy donors. Profiled with immunoSEQ multiplex PCR; TCRdb holds only in-frame clones, not every one. The data show roughly 200,000 clones, around 80% seen once. Sequencing was done on a sample of PBMCs. These receptors were obtained from a woman in her 30s in good health and CMV-seropositive. Both conserved end residues are part of each CDR3. A D gene is named only where the DNA matches it firmly. Only some rows state a clone size, as once, few, many or a class for expanded clones.

CDR3nt,CDR3aa,abundance,d_gene,v_gene,j_gene,len
TGTGCCAGCGACTATTCGGGGGTCTATAATTCACCCCTCCACTTT,CASDYSGVYNSPLHF,.,.,TRBV7-9,TRBJ1-6,15
TGTGCCAGCAGCCCCCCGGCGGAAAATAATGAAAAACTGTTTTTT,CASSPPAENNEKLFF,.,.,TRBV11-3,TRBJ1-4,15
TGTGCCAGCAGTTACATGGGAGACAATGAGCAGTTCTTC,CASSYMGDNEQFF,.,.,TRBV6-6,TRBJ2-1,13
TGCGCCAGCAGCCCAGGACTAGCGGGAGCCGACGAGCAGTACTTC,CASSPGLAGADEQYF,.,TRBD2,TRBV5-1,TRBJ2-7,15
TGCAGTGCTAGAGGGACAGTTGAAGCTTTCTTT,CSARGTVEAFF,.,.,TRBV20-1,TRBJ1-1,11
TGCGCCAGCAGCGCGGACAGGTGGGACTATGGCTACACCTTC,CASSADRWDYGYTF,.,TRBD1,TRBV5-1,TRBJ1-2,14
TGCGCCAGCAGCCATAGGGACAGGGATGAAAAACTGTTTTTT,CASSHRDRDEKLFF,.,TRBD1,TRBV4-3,TRBJ1-4,14
TGTGCCAGCAGCCCTCAATTCCGGGACAGGGCCGACGAGCAGTACTTC,CASSPQFRDRADEQYF,.,TRBD1,TRBV7-9,TRBJ2-7,16
TGTGCCAGCAGTAACGGGGGAGGGGGATCACCCCTCCACTTT,CASSNGGGGSPLHF,.,.,TRBV6-5,TRBJ1-6,14
TGCGCCAGCAGCCCAACAGGGGGCTGGGATACGCAGTATTTT,CASSPTGGWDTQYF,few,TRBD1,TRBV4-3,TRBJ2-3,14
TGTGCCAGCAGCCGACAGGGGGACGGCTACACCTTC,CASSRQGDGYTF,.,TRBD1,TRBV6-5,TRBJ1-2,12
TGCGCCAGCAGCCAAGCTAGGGCAGGGGTTCAGAAGCAGTACTTC,CASSQARAGVQKQYF,.,.,TRBV4-3,TRBJ2-7,15
TGTGCCAGCAGCCAGGCGGGTGGGCAATTTGGCTACACCTTC,CASSQAGGQFGYTF,.,.,TRBV4-2,TRBJ1-2,14
TGTGCCAGCAGCGTATCTTACAAGGCTAGCGGCTACAATGAGCAGTTCTTC,CASSVSYKASGYNEQFF,.,TRBD2,TRBV9,TRBJ2-1,17
TGTGCCAGCAGCTTGGGGAGATCCGTCACTGAAGCTTTCTTT,CASSLGRSVTEAFF,.,.,TRBV7-2,TRBJ1-1,14
TGTGCCAGCTCACCCTCGGGAAGGGAGGATGGCTACACCTTC,CASSPSGREDGYTF,.,.,TRBV18,TRBJ1-2,14
TGTGCCAGCAGTGAATCAAGACTGAATAATTCACCCCTCCACTTT,CASSESRLNNSPLHF,.,.,TRBV25-1,TRBJ1-6,15
TGTGCCAGCAGTTCAGATAATGGGGGCAGGCAGCCCCAGCATTTT,CASSSDNGGRQPQHF,.,.,TRBV27,TRBJ1-5,15
TGCGCCAGCAGCCTAACAGGTCCCGGGGCCAACGTCCTGACTTTC,CASSLTGPGANVLTF,.,.,TRBV5-1,TRBJ2-6,15
TGCGCCAGCAGCCCGTTACACGGGGAGCTGTTTTTT,CASSPLHGELFF,few,.,TRBV4-3,TRBJ2-2,12